This T cell receptor (beta chain) was found in a study of cytomegalovirus exposure and HLA in healthy donors. The PCR contained 60 Vbeta and 13 Jbeta primers. Libraries were prepared by immunoSEQ multiplex PCR; TCRdb keeps only in-frame clonotypes and omits some of them. The data show 90,000 to 130,000 clones, just under 70% seen once. V dropped 10 bases and J dropped 2; count of bases not matched to a gene: 11. CDR3 length equals 15 residues. In germline, CDR1 is SEHNR, CDR2 FQNEAQ (reference sequence). The origin of this receptor is a man aged 25-45 years in good health and CMV-seropositive. Sequencing was done on a sample of PBMCs. V usage is TRBV7-9 and J usage is TRBJ2-3; 8 bases agree with TRBD1. The CDR3 loop reads CATNFGTGPTDTQYF. CDR3 bases: TGTGCCACGAACTTCGGGACAGGACCCACAGATACGCAGTATTTT. The full variable domain, with the rest looked up from reference TRBV7-9 and TRBJ2-3, is DTGVSQNPRHKITKRGQNVTFRCDPISEHNRLYWYRQTLGQGPEFLTYFQNEAQLEKSRLLSDRFSAERPKGSFSTLEIQRTEQGDSAMYLCATNFGTGPTDTQYFGPGTRLTVL.